Following are 12 T cell receptor beta chains from one sample sequenced in a study of blood T cells in healthy people across ages (dated by TCRdb to the mid-2010s). Libraries were constructed by 5' RACE. Sequencing instrument: Illumina HiSeq 2500. The second PCR ran for about 6 to 12 cycles and used a J-beta primer mix along with a sample-barcoded 5' primer. TCRdb applied fastp at Q25 and MiXCR to the public reads, then kept only in-frame beta chains. Each entry is one CDR3 protein sequence, shown with its most common DNA and genes. This sample lists about 800,000 distinct CDR3 sequences; about 45% were detected once. The top ten hold about a sixth of the sample. Sample: blood. These receptor sequences come from a man of 80 years or more in good health.

Here the CDR3 reads CASSYSGGAYSTDTQYF. In DNA, the CDR3 is TGTGCCAGCAGCTATAGCGGGGGGGCATATAGCACAGATACGCAGTATTTT. The chain recombines TRBV7-2 with TRBJ2-3; 11 bases align to TRBD2. Germline V gene sequence: CDR1 SGHTA, CDR2 FQGNSA. V trimming: 4 bases; J trimming: 0 bases; junction bases outside the gene matches: 6. The CDR3 spans 17 residues.

The V gene is TRBV25-1, the J gene TRBJ2-1; 15 bases are shared with TRBD2. CDR1 and CDR2 (germline): MGHDK, SYGVNS. CDR3 length equals 18 residues. V trimming: 4 bases; J trimming: 0 bases; junction bases outside the gene matches: 4. The CDR3 loop is CASSGTGLAGGSYNEQFF. The CDR3, as DNA: TGTGCCAGCAGTGGTACGGGACTAGCGGGAGGCTCCTACAATGAGCAGTTCTTC.

The chain recombines TRBV7-2 with TRBJ2-7; tentatively, D is TRBD2 (6 bases). This CDR3 region has 15 residues. Trimming took 5 bases from V and 3 from J, leaving 17 bases between them. Germline values: CDR1 SGHTA, CDR2 FQGNSA. The CDR3: CASSPLGGVGYEQYF. Written as DNA, the CDR3 is TGTGCCAGCAGCCCCCTCGGGGGAGTGGGCTACGAGCAGTACTTC.

The V and J genes are TRBV20-1 and TRBJ2-7; 11 bases align to TRBD2. The germline V gene has CDR1 DFQATT and CDR2 SNEGSKA (reference sequence). CDR3 length: 14 residues. V shed 2 bases, J shed 6 bases, and the junction held 6 bases outside the gene matches. CDR3 sequence reads: CSARLSGRASEQYF. The DNA for the CDR3 is TGCAGTGCTAGACTTAGCGGGAGGGCAAGCGAGCAGTACTTC.

CDR3 loop: CASSRPGVRTEQYF. CDR3 DNA sequence: TGTGCCAGCAGTAGGCCGGGAGTGAGGACCGAGCAGTACTTC. V gene TRBV12-3 or TRBV12-4 combines with J gene TRBJ2-7, with a tentative D call TRBD2 (6 bases). V was clipped by 5 bases and J by 6 bases, with 17 bases between them. This CDR3 spans 14 amino acids.

The CDR3 reads CASSIGRGQPQHF. The DNA for the CDR3 is TGTGCCAGTAGTATTGGGAGAGGTCAGCCCCAGCATTTT. V gene TRBV19 combines with J gene TRBJ1-5; the D is unclear. In germline, CDR1 is LNHDA, CDR2 SQIVND (reference sequence). The ends were cut back, 3 bases at V and 6 bases at J, with 9 bases in the middle. The CDR3 contains 13 residues.

This clonotype was observed a few times. This chain connects TRBV11-3 to TRBJ2-7; perhaps TRBD2 as D (5 bases). Germline values: CDR1 SGHNT, CDR2 YENEEA. The germline V and J ends were trimmed by 5 bases and 3 bases, with 17 bases remaining between them. The CDR3 covers 15 residues. The CDR3 spells CASSLASASFYEQYF. The DNA of the CDR3 is TGTGCCAGCAGCCTAGCCTCGGCTAGTTTCTACGAGCAGTACTTC.

Only a few counts were recorded for this clonotype. The chain couples TRBV5-1 to TRBJ2-7, with D unclear. This CDR3 comprises 16 residues. Germline loops: CDR1 SGHRS, CDR2 YFSETQ. V was pared by 1 base and J by 2 bases, with 16 bases between. The CDR3 DNA sequence: TGCGCCAGCAGCTTGAACAGAAATGTGGAAACCTACGAGCAGTACTTC. Translating it yields CASSLNRNVETYEQYF.

This clonotype was recorded a few times. The chain has TRBV20-1 and TRBJ1-6, with D maybe TRBD1 (5 bases). Trimming stripped 3 bases from V and 7 bases from J, with 16 bases between. Germline lookup yields CDR1 DFQATT and CDR2 SNEGSKA (reference sequence). This CDR3 spans 15 amino acids. The CDR3 loop is CSASPSKGKNSPLHF. The CDR3 nucleotides read TGCAGTGCTAGCCCCTCTAAGGGGAAGAATTCACCCCTCCACTTT.

A remark on this clonotype: One end of the junction does not line up with germline, which may come from a read error. The gene calls are TRBV9 and TRBJ1-1; 7 nucleotides line up with TRBD1. CDR1 is SGDLS, CDR2 YYNGEE, per germline. The CDR3 has 14 amino acids. The CDR3 coding sequence is TGTGCCGGCAGCGTAGCGACAGGGCGCACTGAAGCTTTCTTT. It codes for CAGSVATGRTEAFF.

The genes are TRBV11-1 and TRBJ2-7; TRBD1 might be the D (6 bases). This CDR3 is 15 amino acids long. The V end lost 5 bases, the J end lost 0 bases, and 14 bases lay between the germline ends. Germline CDR1 SGHAT, CDR2 FQDESV (reference sequence). The CDR3 nucleotides read TGTGCCAGCAGCCACCGGGACACCAACTCCTACGAGCAGTACTTC. It codes for CASSHRDTNSYEQYF.

The genes are TRBV25-1 and TRBJ2-1; 7 bases agree with TRBD1. The CDR3 has 15 residues. The trim removed 6 bases at V and 8 bases at J, leaving 13 bases unmatched. Germline V lookup: CDR1 MGHDK, CDR2 SYGVNS. CDR3 residues: CASSPMTGLMDEQFF. The DNA for the CDR3 is TGTGCCAGCAGCCCAATGACAGGGCTCATGGATGAGCAGTTCTTC.